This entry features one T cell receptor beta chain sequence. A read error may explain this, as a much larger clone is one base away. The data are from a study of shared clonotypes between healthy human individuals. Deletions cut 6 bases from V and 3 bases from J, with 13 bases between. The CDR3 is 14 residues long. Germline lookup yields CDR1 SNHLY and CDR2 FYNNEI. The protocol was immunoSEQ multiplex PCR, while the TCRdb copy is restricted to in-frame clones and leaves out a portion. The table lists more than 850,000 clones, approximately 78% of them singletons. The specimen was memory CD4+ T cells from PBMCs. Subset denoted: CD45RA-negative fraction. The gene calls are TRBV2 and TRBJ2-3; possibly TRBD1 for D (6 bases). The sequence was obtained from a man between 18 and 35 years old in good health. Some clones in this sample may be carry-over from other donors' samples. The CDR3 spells CASSLQGRTDTQYF. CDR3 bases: TGTGCCAGCAGCCTACAGGGTAGGACAGATACGCAGTATTTT.